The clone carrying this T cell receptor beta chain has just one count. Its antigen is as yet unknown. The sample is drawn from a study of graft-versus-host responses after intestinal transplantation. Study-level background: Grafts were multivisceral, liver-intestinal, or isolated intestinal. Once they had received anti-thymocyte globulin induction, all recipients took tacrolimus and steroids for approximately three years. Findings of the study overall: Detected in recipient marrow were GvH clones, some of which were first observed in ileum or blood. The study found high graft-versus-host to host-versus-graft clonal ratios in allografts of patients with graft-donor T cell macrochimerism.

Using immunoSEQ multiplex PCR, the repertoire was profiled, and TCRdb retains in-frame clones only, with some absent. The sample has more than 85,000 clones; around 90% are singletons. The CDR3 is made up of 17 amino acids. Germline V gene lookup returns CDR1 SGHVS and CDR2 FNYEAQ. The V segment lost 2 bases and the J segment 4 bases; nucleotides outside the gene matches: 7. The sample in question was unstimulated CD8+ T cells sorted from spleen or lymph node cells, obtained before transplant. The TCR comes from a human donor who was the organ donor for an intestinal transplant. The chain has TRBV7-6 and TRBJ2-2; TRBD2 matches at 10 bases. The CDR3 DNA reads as TGTGCCAGCAGCTTAATGTTAGCGGGAGGCAGCACCGGGGAGCTGTTTTTT. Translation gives CASSLMLAGGSTGELFF. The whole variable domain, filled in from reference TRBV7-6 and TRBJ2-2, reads GAGVSQSPRYKVTKRGQDVALRCDPISGHVSLYWYRQALGQGPEFLTYFNYEAQQDKSGLPNDRFSAERPEGSISTLTIQRTEQRDSAMYRCASSLMLAGGSTGELFFGEGSRLTVL.